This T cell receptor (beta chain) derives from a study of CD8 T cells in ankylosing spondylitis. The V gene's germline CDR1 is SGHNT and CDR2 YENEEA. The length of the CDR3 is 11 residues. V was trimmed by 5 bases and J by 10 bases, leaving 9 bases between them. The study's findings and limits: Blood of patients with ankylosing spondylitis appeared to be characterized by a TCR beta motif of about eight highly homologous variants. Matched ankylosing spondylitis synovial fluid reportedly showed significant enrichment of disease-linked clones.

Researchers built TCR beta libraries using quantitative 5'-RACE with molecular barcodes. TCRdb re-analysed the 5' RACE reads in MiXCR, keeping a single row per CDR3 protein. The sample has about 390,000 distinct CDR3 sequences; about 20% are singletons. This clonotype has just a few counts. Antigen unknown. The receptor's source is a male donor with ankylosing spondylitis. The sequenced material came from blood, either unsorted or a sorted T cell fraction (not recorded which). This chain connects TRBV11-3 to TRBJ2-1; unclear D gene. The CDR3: CASSQLWEQFF. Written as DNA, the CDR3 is TGTGCCAGCAGCCAGTTGTGGGAGCAGTTCTTC. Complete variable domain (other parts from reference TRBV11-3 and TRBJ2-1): EAGVVQSPRYKIIEKKQPVAFWCNPISGHNTLYWYLQNLGQGPELLIRYENEEAVDDSQLPKDRFSAERLKGVDSTLKIQPAELGDSAVYLCASSQLWEQFFGPGTRLTVL.